The 24 T cell receptor beta chains below all came from one sample that was sequenced in a study of CD8 T cells in ankylosing spondylitis. TCRdb fed the 5' RACE reads into MiXCR, producing one record per CDR3 protein. The data contain roughly 130,000 distinct CDR3 sequences, about an eighth of them seen just once; the ten biggest clones take up 2.5% to 3.5%. The sample taken for sequencing was blood, either unsorted or a sorted T cell fraction (not recorded which). The source is a female donor with ankylosing spondylitis or in good health (not recorded which).

This clonotype was seen only a few times. The CDR3 coding sequence is TGTGCCAGCAGCCAAGGGTTTGCGGGAGGTGGCCATGAGCAGTTCTTC. This sequence encodes CASSQGFAGGGHEQFF. The chain has TRBV3-1 and TRBJ2-1; 8 nucleotides agree with TRBD2. Germline CDR1 reads LGHDT; CDR2 reads YNNKEL (reference sequence). V lost 1 base to trimming and J lost 8 bases; unmatched junction nucleotides: 10. This CDR3 has 16 amino acids.

At least ten counts were recorded for this clonotype. The gene calls are TRBV29-1 and TRBJ2-5; 7 bases are a match to TRBD1. V gave up 3 bases and J gave up 6 bases; unmatched junction bases: 4. The CDR3 is made up of 12 amino acids. Looked up from germline, CDR1 is SQVTM and CDR2 is ANQGSEA. The CDR3 loop is CSVDEGAKTQYF. The CDR3 nucleotides read TGCAGCGTTGATGAGGGGGCGAAGACCCAGTACTTC.

This clonotype came up once. The chain recombines TRBV28 with TRBJ1-3; no clear D gene. The ends were cut back, 7 bases at V and 4 bases at J, with 11 bases in the middle. Germline values: CDR1 MDHEN, CDR2 SYDVKM. The CDR3 covers 13 residues. Written as DNA, the CDR3 is TGTGCCAGCATCCGAGGCGACGGAAACACCATATATTTT. This codes for CASIRGDGNTIYF.

The chain couples TRBV6-1 to TRBJ2-3, with a weak D call TRBD2 (6 bases). The CDR3 runs 15 residues. V lost 7 bases and J lost 0, with 14 bases in between. Germline V gene data show CDR1 as MNHNS and CDR2 as SASEGT. The CDR3 here is CASILADPSTDTQYF. CDR3 nucleotides: TGTGCCAGCATCTTAGCGGACCCTAGCACAGATACGCAGTATTTT.

This clonotype occurred many times. This sequence joins TRBV7-2 and TRBJ2-1, with 11 bases aligning to TRBD1. The CDR3 sequence is 15 residues long. J gave up 8 bases and V 0 bases, and 3 bases lay outside the gene matches. The germline V gene encodes CDR1 SGHTA and CDR2 FQGNSA. CDR3 sequence: CASSLARDRGYEQFF. The CDR3, as DNA: TGTGCCAGCAGCTTAGCCCGGGACAGGGGGTATGAGCAGTTCTTC.

This clonotype was counted at least ten times. V and J are TRBV29-1 and TRBJ1-2, with D possibly TRBD1 on 5 matching bases. The CDR3 has 14 residues. The germline V gene encodes CDR1 SQVTM and CDR2 ANQGSEA. The CDR3 DNA is TGCAGTGCGGGGGGTCAGAGCGCAAACTATGGCTACACCTTC. This encodes CSAGGQSANYGYTF.

This clonotype was seen only a few times. The chain links TRBV20-1 to TRBJ2-7; D is unresolved. The CDR3 spans 13 residues. CDR1 is DFQATT and CDR2 is SNEGSKA in the germline V gene (reference sequence). Trimming removed 0 bases at V and 0 bases at J, with 6 bases between. The CDR3 is CSARDGSSYEQYF. As DNA, the CDR3 is TGCAGTGCTAGAGATGGTAGCTCCTACGAGCAGTACTTC.

This clonotype was counted ten times or more. The rearrangement uses TRBV12-3 or TRBV12-4 and TRBJ1-2, with TRBD1 matching over 7 bases. This CDR3 contains 15 residues. The trim removed 6 bases at V and 3 bases at J, leaving 10 bases unmatched. DNA of the CDR3: TGTGCCAGCAGCCTGGGGACAGCTGCCCACTATGGCTACACCTTC. It is translated as CASSLGTAAHYGYTF.

In this sample, this clonotype turned up a few times. The rearrangement joins TRBV6-5 to TRBJ2-5; D call uncertain. CDR1 MNHEY and CDR2 SVGAGI come from the germline V gene. CDR3 size: 13 residues. Between the trimmed V and J ends, which lost 0 bases and 5 bases, there was a span of 7 bases. The CDR3 coding sequence is TGTGCCAGCAGTTACTCGATTGGTGAGACCCAGTACTTC. This translates into CASSYSIGETQYF.

This clonotype showed up many times. V is TRBV27 and J is TRBJ1-1; 7 bases are shared with TRBD1. V lost 0 bases and J lost 3; bases outside the gene matches: 13. Germline loops: CDR1 MNHEY, CDR2 SMNVEV (reference sequence). CDR3 size: 18 residues. CDR3 in amino acids: CASSLSYDHRGEDTEAFF. In DNA, the CDR3 is TGTGCCAGCAGTTTATCGTACGATCACAGGGGTGAGGACACTGAAGCTTTCTTT.

Only a few counts were recorded for this clonotype. The chain is built from TRBV7-9 and TRBJ2-5; D is unclear. The germline V gene has CDR1 SEHNR and CDR2 FQNEAQ (reference sequence). This CDR3 is built from 14 residues. Between the trimmed V and J ends, which lost 1 base and 1 base, there was a span of 7 bases. Written as DNA, the CDR3 is TGTGCCAGCAGCTTAGTAGAAACCCAAGAGACCCAGTACTTC. Translating gives CASSLVETQETQYF.

This clonotype occurred many times. This chain connects TRBV5-1 to TRBJ1-2; no clear D gene. The CDR3 loop spans 14 amino acids. V lost 4 bases and J 6 bases, leaving 16 bases between the germline ends. The germline V gene encodes CDR1 SGHRS and CDR2 YFSETQ. The chain's CDR3 is CASSLQEGNHGYTF. The DNA for the CDR3 is TGCGCCAGCAGCCTCCAGGAGGGAAACCATGGCTACACCTTC.

There are a few counts of this clonotype. CDR3 nucleotide sequence: TGTGCCAGCAGTTATGGGACAGGGAAACGGTCCTATAATTCACCCCTCCACTTT. Protein sequence: CASSYGTGKRSYNSPLHF. V is TRBV6-5 and J is TRBJ1-6; 9 bases map to TRBD1. V lost 3 bases and J lost 1; bases outside the gene matches: 7. The CDR3 loop spans 18 amino acids. Germline V lookup: CDR1 MNHEY, CDR2 SVGAGI.

This clonotype was picked up many times. The chain is built from TRBV20-1 and TRBJ1-4, with TRBD1 as a possible D gene (5 bases). The CDR3 spans 14 residues. V lost 4 bases to trimming and J lost 0 bases, with 9 bases between them. Germline CDR1 reads DFQATT; CDR2 reads SNEGSKA (reference sequence). CDR3 protein: CSAKGGATNEKLFF. CDR3 bases: TGCAGTGCTAAGGGAGGGGCAACTAATGAAAAACTGTTTTTT.

Only a few counts were recorded for this clonotype. This chain uses TRBV5-1 with TRBJ2-1; 9 bases line up with TRBD1. The CDR3 is made up of 14 amino acids. Germline CDR1 reads SGHRS; CDR2 reads YFSETQ. V lost 4 bases, J lost 8 bases, and 7 bases stayed unmatched. CDR3 region: CASSRDGTGYEQFF. Here the CDR3 DNA reads TGCGCCAGCAGCCGGGATGGGACAGGGTATGAGCAGTTCTTC. The variable domain in full, with the rest retrieved from reference TRBV5-1 and TRBJ2-1, is KAGVTQTPRYLIKTRGQQVTLSCSPISGHRSVSWYQQTPGQGLQFLFEYFSETQRNKGNFPGRFSGRQFSNSRSEMNVSTLELGDSALYLCASSRDGTGYEQFFGPGTRLTVL.

This chain uses TRBV29-1 with TRBJ2-3; 8 positions agree with TRBD1. The CDR3 consists of 13 residues. V was clipped by 7 bases and J by 3 bases; unmatched bases: 6. Per germline, CDR1 SQVTM and CDR2 ANQGSEA. The CDR3 coding sequence is TGCAGCGCGACAGGGGATGAAACAGATACGCAGTATTTT. It yields the protein CSATGDETDTQYF.

The chain couples TRBV2 to TRBJ2-1; D assignment may be TRBD1 or TRBD2 (5 bases each). The V end was cut by 0 bases, the J end by 7 bases, with 25 bases between. Germline loops: CDR1 SNHLY, CDR2 FYNNEI. The CDR3 spans 19 residues. CDR3 sequence reads: CASSEALLVGPRDGNEQFF. The CDR3 nucleotides read TGTGCCAGCAGTGAAGCGCTTTTGGTGGGACCTCGAGATGGGAATGAGCAGTTCTTC.

The J gene is TRBJ2-3, the V gene TRBV15; tentative D call: TRBD1 (5 bases). The V gene's germline CDR1 is LNHNV and CDR2 YYDKDF (reference sequence). Trimming left V 0 bases short and J 3 bases short, with 13 bases between. The CDR3 contains 16 residues. The CDR3 loop is CATSRDPQGLTDTQYF. CDR3 in DNA: TGTGCCACCAGCAGAGATCCTCAGGGTTTAACAGATACGCAGTATTTT.

This chain uses TRBV7-9 with TRBJ1-1, with TRBD1 as a possible D gene (6 bases). CDR1 is SEHNR and CDR2 is FQNEAQ in the germline V gene (reference sequence). V lost 7 bases and J lost 4, with 16 bases in between. This CDR3 region has 14 residues. The CDR3 DNA reads as TGTGCCAGCACCCAAACAGGGTCTGGCACTGAAGCTTTCTTT. Residues: CASTQTGSGTEAFF.

This clonotype was detected ten times or more. This sequence joins TRBV5-1 and TRBJ2-7; 8 bases match TRBD1. V shed 4 bases and J 6 bases; nucleotides not matched to a gene: 3. This CDR3 contains 12 residues. From germline, CDR1 is SGHRS and CDR2 YFSETQ. This CDR3 reads CASSADRGEQYF. CDR3 sequence (DNA): TGCGCCAGCAGCGCCGACAGGGGCGAGCAGTACTTC.

This clonotype was found a few times. DNA for the CDR3: TGTGCCAGCAGCTTAAATATACGCAGGGGCTCTAATGAAAAACTGTTTTTT. Residues: CASSLNIRRGSNEKLFF. The V and J genes are TRBV7-4 and TRBJ1-4; D possibly corresponds to TRBD1 (6 bases). The CDR3 runs 17 residues. V was trimmed by 2 bases and J by 3 bases, leaving 16 bases between them. Germline V gives CDR1 SGHVT, CDR2 SQSDAQ.

Worth noting for this clonotype: A read error may be the cause here, since a much bigger clone is one base away. The J gene is TRBJ2-3, the V gene TRBV5-1; D perhaps matches TRBD2 (6 bases). Germline CDR1 SGHRS, CDR2 YFSETQ. This CDR3 comprises 16 residues. The V gene lost 4 bases and the J gene lost 4 bases, with 19 bases spanning the gap. This CDR3 reads CASSGFVGEAADTQYF. The CDR3 DNA is TGCGCCAGCAGCGGTTTCGTGGGGGAGGCCGCAGATACGCAGTATTTT.

This clonotype was seen repeatedly, ten times or more. V is TRBV20-1 and J is TRBJ1-2, with D uncertain. Germline CDR1 is DFQATT and CDR2 is SNEGSKA (reference sequence). The CDR3 consists of 17 residues. Trimming removed 0 bases at V and 2 bases at J, with 19 bases between. The DNA of the CDR3 is TGCAGTGCTAGAGATCAAGGGTCTCCTGGGTCAAACTATGGCTACACCTTC. Amino acid sequence: CSARDQGSPGSNYGYTF.

This clonotype was observed a few times. The chain has TRBV20-1 and TRBJ2-3, with a tentative D call TRBD2 (6 bases). The V end lost 5 bases, the J end lost 5 bases, and 23 bases lay between the germline ends. This CDR3 is 16 amino acids long. Germline V gives CDR1 DFQATT, CDR2 SNEGSKA (reference sequence). In DNA form, the CDR3 reads TGCAGTGCTGGGGGGTCTAGCGACTCTTACGGAGATACGCAGTATTTT. Its translation is CSAGGSSDSYGDTQYF.